The rows below give T cell receptor beta chains drawn from one sample of a study of blood T cell repertoires in COVID-19. Sequencing used immunoSEQ multiplex PCR; TCRdb keeps in-frame clones, though not all of them. This sample has nearly 250,000 clones, with about 82% found just once. Input material: PBMCs or T cells enriched from blood (not recorded which). These receptors all stem from a woman aged 45-65 years who had recovered from COVID-19. Both conserved end residues are trimmed from each CDR3. Fields, in order: V gene, clone size, J gene, CDR3 protein. Clone size is stated in some rows and not others, as once, few, many or a class when expanded.

TRBV6-5,NA,TRBJ1-2,ASSFGTGGGGYT
TRBV28,NA,TRBJ1-2,ASSFESPRGPYGYT
TRBV6-6,once,TRBJ1-5,ASSYSVTRGDQPQH
TRBV5-1,NA,TRBJ1-6,ASSLAGTGRSPLH
TRBV6-4,NA,TRBJ2-3,ASRLAGGPTDTQY
TRBV5-4,NA,TRBJ1-3,ASSLDPGTGGNTIY
TRBV4-1,NA,TRBJ1-4,ASSQAPFSVGDNEKLF
TRBV18,NA,TRBJ2-5,ASSWGQGTETQY
TRBV4-3,NA,TRBJ1-3,ASSHSTGGPGNTIY
TRBV6-1,NA,TRBJ1-1,ASSEDRTASEAF
TRBV19,NA,TRBJ2-2,ASSGPPRRGAGVTTGELF
TRBV18,NA,TRBJ1-6,ASSQRTGRVESPLH
TRBV4-1,NA,TRBJ2-7,ASSHPVGGGDYEQY
TRBV6-1,NA,TRBJ1-1,ASSEGARTATEAF
TRBV6-6,NA,TRBJ1-6,ASRPVTGGDSPLH
TRBV6-5,NA,TRBJ1-4,ASRAGGTNEKLF
TRBV4-2,NA,TRBJ1-4,ASSQDWGQGSEKLF
TRBV5-1,NA,TRBJ1-2,ASSLQFGADYGYT
TRBV6-4,NA,TRBJ2-2,ASSAGFVTGELF
TRBV3-1/TRBV3-2,NA,TRBJ1-4,ASSQGRTGREKLF
TRBV27,NA,TRBJ1-1,ASRGQPTMNTEAF
TRBV9,NA,TRBJ2-2,ASSETRNYTGELF
TRBV5-1,few,TRBJ2-5,ASSWTSGGAGWQETQY
TRBV19,NA,TRBJ1-1,ATRGWGPNTEAF
TRBV6-5,NA,TRBJ2-3,AIPGTGGTDTQY
TRBV20-1,NA,TRBJ1-2,SAGVNYGYT
TRBV6-2/TRBV6-3,NA,TRBJ2-7,ASSYYSRQAYEQY
TRBV27,many,TRBJ2-2,AIRDRVVGELF
TRBV5-3,NA,TRBJ1-6,ARSYSQGVSPLH
TRBV7-9,NA,TRBJ2-1,ASSLNAAESYNEQF
TRBV24-1,NA,TRBJ2-5,ATSDSKQGARETQY
TRBV4-3,NA,TRBJ2-1,ASSQERLGFNNEQF
TRBV19,NA,TRBJ2-7,ASGDRPFYEQY
TRBV11-2,NA,TRBJ1-1,ASSLTLDRPRTEAF
TRBV28,NA,TRBJ2-4,ASSRGTKNIQY
TRBV7-2,NA,TRBJ2-3,ASSTPVITDTQY
TRBV5-4,NA,TRBJ1-1,ASSLVGLNTEAF
TRBV29-1,NA,TRBJ1-2,SVREGNYGYT
TRBV7-2,NA,TRBJ1-6,ASSLSNRGTNNSPLH
TRBV3-1/TRBV3-2,NA,TRBJ2-7,ASSRVDSGEQY
TRBV4-3,NA,TRBJ2-2,ASSQESSGSGELF
TRBV30,few,TRBJ2-7,AWSVDRGTYEQY
TRBV4-3,NA,TRBJ1-6,ASSQEPMGDSPLH
TRBV18,NA,TRBJ1-4,ASSPGLIGDEKLF
TRBV27,NA,TRBJ2-7,ASRDLRGSSYEQY
TRBV27,NA,TRBJ1-1,ASSPWDRNTEAF
TRBV29-1,few,TRBJ1-4,SVVTGYTTNEKLF
TRBV19,few,TRBJ1-6,ASSPRQGISPLH
TRBV7-9,NA,TRBJ2-1,ASSSRDRDYNEQF
TRBV9,few,TRBJ1-1,ASSVEGRTEAF
TRBV4-1,NA,TRBJ1-2,ASSLGRGYGYT
TRBV10-2,NA,TRBJ1-5,ASSEPGFNFQPQH
TRBV18,NA,TRBJ1-1,ASSPLTPNPGAF